Below are 7 T cell receptor beta chains sequenced from a single sample in a study of patients and donors after allogeneic stem cell transplantation. TCRdb analysed the RT-PCR reads with MiXCR anew, one entry per CDR3 protein. In the table there are about a million distinct CDR3 sequences, about a sixth of which are singletons. Material: blood, either unsorted or a sorted T cell fraction (not recorded which). These receptors all stem from a human donor who was either an allogeneic HSCT recipient or a stem cell or donor lymphocyte infusion donor (not recorded which). It is not recorded whose cells these are; they may come from a transplant donor.

This clonotype was seen a handful of times. V gene TRBV5-1 combines with J gene TRBJ2-5; D is unresolved. The CDR3 is 12 amino acids. V was trimmed by 3 bases and J by 4 bases, leaving 7 bases between them. From germline, CDR1 is SGHRS and CDR2 YFSETQ. The CDR3 here is CASSWSGETQYF. CDR3 DNA sequence: TGCGCCAGCAGCTGGTCGGGAGAGACCCAGTACTTC.

The chain has TRBV30 and TRBJ1-5; no definite D call. Per the germline V gene, CDR1 is GTSNPN and CDR2 is SVGIG (reference sequence). The CDR3 has 14 residues. Trimming left V 2 bases short and J 0 bases short, with 8 bases between. The DNA of the CDR3 is TGTGCCTGGAGTCCCTGGAATAGCAATCAGCCCCAGCATTTT. Encoded protein: CAWSPWNSNQPQHF.

This clonotype was counted many times. V is TRBV29-1 and J is TRBJ1-4, with 9 bases fitting TRBD1. This CDR3 is 13 amino acids long. The V and J ends lost 5 bases and 5 bases, in that order; junction bases with no gene match: 3. Germline V CDR1 and CDR2: SQVTM, ANQGSEA. The CDR3, as DNA: TGCAGCGTTTATGGGACAGGGAATGAAAAACTGTTTTTT. Translation: CSVYGTGNEKLFF.

The gene calls are TRBV27 and TRBJ1-1; D unclear. The CDR3 sequence is 16 residues long. CDR1 MNHEY and CDR2 SMNVEV come from the germline V gene (reference sequence). Trimming took off 1 base at V and 7 bases at J, with 19 bases between the two ends. Here the CDR3 DNA reads TGTGCCAGCAGTTTATTACGGGGTGGAGGGCACTTTGAAGCTTTCTTT. This sequence encodes CASSLLRGGGHFEAFF.

The V gene is TRBV9, the J gene TRBJ1-2; no firm D call. Germline CDR1 is SGDLS and CDR2 is YYNGEE. V lost 0 bases to trimming and J lost 8 bases, with 14 bases between them. This CDR3 contains 14 residues. The CDR3 region is CASSVEGRVGGYTF. For the CDR3, the DNA is TGTGCCAGCAGCGTAGAGGGCCGGGTGGGCGGCTACACCTTC. Full variable domain (outside the CDR3, taken from reference TRBV9 and TRBJ1-2): DSGVTQTPKHLITATGQRVTLRCSPRSGDLSVYWYQQSLDQGLQFLIQYYNGEERAKGNILERFSAQQFPDLHSELNLSSLELGDSALYFCASSVEGRVGGYTFGSGTRLTVV.

This clonotype has just a few counts. This chain uses TRBV7-2 with TRBJ2-5; the D gene could be TRBD1 or TRBD2 (5 bases each). There are 15 residues in the CDR3. With 1 base removed from V and 4 bases from J, the gap between germline ends came to 13 bases. The germline gives CDR1 SGHTA, CDR2 FQGNSA. CDR3 loop: CASSLDLRDGETQYF. The DNA of the CDR3 is TGTGCCAGCAGCTTAGACCTCAGGGACGGAGAGACCCAGTACTTC.

The chain joins TRBV7-9 to TRBJ1-1; D perhaps matches TRBD1 (5 bases). The germline V gene has CDR1 SEHNR and CDR2 FQNEAQ (reference sequence). V was pared by 5 bases and J by 1 base, with 20 bases between. CDR3 length: 17 residues. CDR3 nucleotide sequence: TGTGCCAGCAGCCCCCGCCCCCGGGACCGAGAGAACACTGAAGCTTTCTTT. This translates into CASSPRPRDRENTEAFF.